A single sample gave rise to the 13 T cell receptor beta chains below, sequenced in a study of response to subunit inactivated influenza vaccine. TCRdb passed the RT-PCR reads through MiXCR, listing each CDR3 protein once. Of some 520,000 distinct CDR3 sequences detected, 16% appear once; the ten largest clones hold 2.5% to 3.5%. This specimen consisted of CD4+ T cells sorted from PBMCs, obtained around 25 months after vaccination. All receptors come from a man aged 45 to 70 who received an inactivated influenza vaccine.

This clonotype was seen more than once but under ten times. The chain carries TRBV30 and TRBJ2-1; D is perhaps TRBD1 (6 bases). CDR3 length: 14 residues. The germline V and J ends were trimmed by 2 bases and 5 bases, with 13 bases remaining between them. CDR1 is GTSNPN, CDR2 SVGIG, per germline (reference sequence). CDR3: CAWSIVGADNEQFF. CDR3 coding DNA: TGTGCCTGGAGTATCGTGGGGGCTGACAATGAGCAGTTCTTC.

This clonotype came up a few times. The gene calls are TRBV12-3 or TRBV12-4 and TRBJ2-1, with D perhaps matching TRBD1 or TRBD2 (5 bases each). The CDR3 runs 13 residues. V lost 3 bases to trimming and J lost 9 bases, with 12 bases between them. CDR3 nucleotide sequence: TGTGCCAGCAGTTTGAGGGGCGAAGGTGAGCAGTTCTTC. This encodes CASSLRGEGEQFF.

This clonotype has ten or more counts. The chain recombines TRBV11-3 with TRBJ2-7; TRBD2 might be the D (5 bases). The germline V and J ends were trimmed by 5 bases and 5 bases, with 13 bases remaining between them. The CDR3 covers 13 residues. The germline V gene encodes CDR1 SGHNT and CDR2 YENEEA. The CDR3 nucleotides read TGTGCCAGCAGCCCACCGGCGGGCGACGAGCAGTACTTC. The encoded protein is CASSPPAGDEQYF.

This clonotype was observed a few times. This rearrangement joins TRBV28 to TRBJ2-7, with a weak D call TRBD1 (6 bases). Trimming cost V 10 bases and J 3 bases, with 19 bases left between them. Looked up from germline, CDR1 is MDHEN and CDR2 is SYDVKM. CDR3 length equals 14 residues. The DNA for the CDR3 is TGTGCCACCAAAGTCAGGGGAAATTTCTACGAGCAGTACTTC. This translates into CATKVRGNFYEQYF.

V and J are TRBV7-6 and TRBJ2-3; possibly TRBD2 for D (6 bases). The CDR3 extends over 18 amino acids. Per the germline V gene, CDR1 is SGHVS and CDR2 is FNYEAQ. The ends were cut back, 0 bases at V and 1 base at J, with 17 bases in the middle. The CDR3 bases are TGTGCCAGCAGCTTAGCGGGAACGGGACTGACTCGCACAGATACGCAGTATTTT. Translation: CASSLAGTGLTRTDTQYF.

The chain employs TRBV10-3 and TRBJ1-6; tentatively, D is TRBD1 (5 bases). Germline loops: CDR1 ENHRY, CDR2 SYGVKD. The CDR3 has 14 amino acids. Trimming took 7 bases from V and 8 from J, leaving 15 bases between them. The CDR3 DNA reads as TGTGCCATCACCCCGGGACCGAGTTATTCACCCCTCCACTTT. Translated, it gives CAITPGPSYSPLHF.

The V call is TRBV9, the J call TRBJ1-1; no clear D gene. This CDR3 comprises 13 residues. V was clipped by 0 bases and J by 4 bases, with 7 bases between them. Germline values: CDR1 SGDLS, CDR2 YYNGEE. CDR3 sequence: CASSVVLGTEAFF. The DNA of the CDR3 is TGTGCCAGCAGCGTAGTACTTGGCACTGAAGCTTTCTTT.

The chain employs TRBV11-1 and TRBJ2-4; TRBD1 matches at 7 bases. This CDR3 is built from 16 residues. Germline CDR1 reads SGHAT; CDR2 reads FQDESV (reference sequence). V trimming: 4 bases; J trimming: 1 base; junction bases outside the gene matches: 7. CDR3 loop: CASSSKQQGAKNIQYF. The CDR3, as DNA: TGTGCCAGCAGCTCAAAGCAACAGGGGGCCAAAAACATTCAGTACTTC. Variable domain in full (rest from reference TRBV11-1 and TRBJ2-4): EAEVAQSPRYKITEKSQAVAFWCDPISGHATLYWYRQILGQGPELLVQFQDESVVDDSQLPKDRFSAERLKGVDSTLKIQPAELGDSAMYLCASSSKQQGAKNIQYFGAGTRLSVL.

The chain carries TRBV11-2 and TRBJ2-3; perhaps TRBD2 as D (6 bases). V was trimmed by 1 base and J by 3 bases, leaving 20 bases between them. Looked up from germline, CDR1 is SGHAT and CDR2 is FQNNGV. The CDR3 sequence is 18 residues long. Here the CDR3 DNA reads TGTGCCAGCAGCTTAGTGGAGAATGGGGGGAGACCTACAGATACGCAGTATTTT. Translation: CASSLVENGGRPTDTQYF.

This clonotype was counted between two and nine times. The CDR3 sequence: CASSLASGYTDTQYF. DNA of the CDR3: TGTGCCAGCAGCTTGGCTAGCGGTTACACAGATACGCAGTATTTT. The V gene is TRBV5-4, the J gene TRBJ2-3; 7 bases are shared with TRBD2. Germline values: CDR1 SGHNT, CDR2 YYREEE (reference sequence). Trimming at V came to 0 bases and at J to 2 bases, leaving 3 bases not matched to a gene. There are 15 residues in the CDR3.

The genes are TRBV10-3 and TRBJ2-2, with D perhaps being TRBD1 or TRBD2 (5 bases each). The CDR3 length is 12 residues. CDR1 and CDR2 (germline): ENHRY, SYGVKD. Trimming removed 5 bases from V and 10 bases from J, with 11 bases in between. CDR3 loop: CAISHGAEELFF. In DNA form, the CDR3 reads TGTGCCATCAGTCACGGGGCGGAGGAGCTGTTTTTT.

This clonotype was seen more than once but under ten times. The J gene is TRBJ1-6, the V gene TRBV6-1; D is uncertain. The germline gives CDR1 MNHNS, CDR2 SASEGT. This CDR3 has 16 residues. Trimming removed 6 bases at V and 0 bases at J, with 12 bases between. CDR3 region: CASRVGVSSYNSPLHF. The CDR3 region has the DNA TGTGCCAGCAGGGTGGGCGTGAGCTCCTATAATTCACCCCTCCACTTT.

The DNA of the CDR3 is TGCAGCGTTGCGTCTAGCGGGGGGACAGATACGCAGTATTTT. Protein: CSVASSGGTDTQYF. The chain links TRBV29-1 to TRBJ2-3; the match to TRBD2 covers 11 bases. CDR1 is SQVTM and CDR2 is ANQGSEA in the germline V gene. V was pared by 4 bases and J by 3 bases, with 3 bases of the junction left unmatched. This CDR3 has 14 residues.